The rows below give T cell receptor beta chains drawn from one sample of a study of PD-1 blockade in classical Hodgkin lymphoma. Assay used: immunoSEQ multiplex PCR; TCRdb lists only in-frame clones, some missing. The sample contains around 99,000 clones, roughly 81% of which appear only once. The specimen was peripheral blood mononuclear cells (PBMCs), collected before the second cycle of nivolumab. These TCRs come from a human donor with classical Hodgkin lymphoma. CDR3s include the opening cysteine and the closing phenylalanine or tryptophan. D genes are given only for firm matches. Clone size, where shown, is once, few, many, or a class for clones that have expanded.

cdr3_nt | cdr3_aa | v_call | d_call | clone_size | j_call
TGTGCCAGCAGCCAAGAAGTGGCGGGATACAATGAGCAGTTCTTC | CASSQEVAGYNEQFF | TRBV14 | - | - | TRBJ2-1
TGCGCCAGCAGCCAGGCCAACAGGGGGCTTTACAATGAGCAGTTCTTC | CASSQANRGLYNEQFF | TRBV4-1 | TRBD1 | - | TRBJ2-1
TGTGCCAGCAGTGGGGGGGCTAGCGGAAACAATGAGCAGTTCTTC | CASSGGASGNNEQFF | TRBV6-1 | - | - | TRBJ2-1
TGTGCCAGCAGCTTAGGGGCGGGAGGGTACAATGAGCAGTTCTTC | CASSLGAGGYNEQFF | TRBV7-3 | TRBD2 | - | TRBJ2-1
TGCGCCAGCAGCTTGGAGGGAAATACCTACAATGAGCAGTTCTTC | CASSLEGNTYNEQFF | TRBV5-1 | - | - | TRBJ2-1
TGTGCCAGCAGCCGAGACTGGAACACTGAAGCTTTCTTT | CASSRDWNTEAFF | TRBV11-3 | - | - | TRBJ1-1
TGTGCCAGCAGCCAAGGCGGGCCGGCTAACTATGGCTACACCTTC | CASSQGGPANYGYTF | TRBV4-2 | - | once | TRBJ1-2
TGCGCCAGCAGCGTGATGGACAGGGGTTATTCCGGGGAGCTGTTTTTT | CASSVMDRGYSGELFF | TRBV5-1 | TRBD1 | - | TRBJ2-2
TGCGCCAGCAGCCAAGGATTGGCTAGCGGGAGCGGTGAGCAGTACTTC | CASSQGLASGSGEQYF | TRBV4-1 | TRBD2 | - | TRBJ2-7
TGTGCCAGCAGCTTATCCGGACTAGCGGTGTACAATGAGCAGTTCTTC | CASSLSGLAVYNEQFF | TRBV7-2 | TRBD2 | - | TRBJ2-1
TGCGCCAGCAGCTTGGGCCCACAGGCGCCAATGAACACTGAAGCTTTCTTT | CASSLGPQAPMNTEAFF | TRBV5-1 | - | once | TRBJ1-1
TGTGCCAGCAGTTTATCCTGGACGGGGGTAGGGACCCAGTACTTC | CASSLSWTGVGTQYF | TRBV27 | - | - | TRBJ2-5
TGTGCCATCAGTGAGATAGGCACCTACTATGGCTACACCTTC | CAISEIGTYYGYTF | TRBV10-3 | - | once | TRBJ1-2
TGTGCCAGTAGTATAATCTGGTCAACCTCTGAAGCTTTCTTT | CASSIIWSTSEAFF | TRBV19 | - | once | TRBJ1-1
TGTGCCAGCTCACCACCCGGCGGGGGCTTTGGCGATGAGCAGTTCTTC | CASSPPGGGFGDEQFF | TRBV18 | - | - | TRBJ2-1
TGTGCCACTACAAGGTGGGGCTACAATGAGCAGTTCTTC | CATTRWGYNEQFF | TRBV19 | - | - | TRBJ2-1
TGCGCCAGCAGCCAAGAGGGAGGGATTGCGCAGTTCTTC | CASSQEGGIAQFF | TRBV4-3 | TRBD2 | - | TRBJ2-1
TGTGCCAGCAGCGCCCCGGAGACCCAGTACTTC | CASSAPETQYF | TRBV7-9 | - | - | TRBJ2-5
TGTGCCAGCAGCGGACTTAAGGCCTACGAGCAGTACTTC | CASSGLKAYEQYF | TRBV9 | - | - | TRBJ2-7
TGTGCCAGCAGTTTAAGGCGTAGTCAGCCCCAGCATTTT | CASSLRRSQPQHF | TRBV27 | - | - | TRBJ1-5
TGTGCCAGCAGCTTAGTCGCCGGGCGCACAGATACGCAGTATTTT | CASSLVAGRTDTQYF | TRBV7-9 | - | few | TRBJ2-3
TGTGCCAGCAGTTTCCACTTTTCCCTTCTAGCGGAAGGTAGCAATGAGCAGTTCTTC | CASSFHFSLLAEGSNEQFF | TRBV28 | TRBD2 | - | TRBJ2-1
TGCGCCAGCAGCTTAATAGGGGGTAGGGATGAGCAGTTCTTC | CASSLIGGRDEQFF | TRBV5-1 | - | - | TRBJ2-1
TGCAGCGTTGACGGCGGGACTACCTACGAGCAGTACTTC | CSVDGGTTYEQYF | TRBV29-1 | TRBD2 | - | TRBJ2-7
TGTGCCAGCAGCGGAAGCGGGGACAGGGGCACTGAAGCTTTCTTT | CASSGSGDRGTEAFF | TRBV5-4 | TRBD1 | - | TRBJ1-1
TGTGCCAGCAGCTTAGATGAGGGGAGGCAGTATTTT | CASSLDEGRQYF | TRBV11-2 | - | - | TRBJ2-3
TGCGCCAGCAGCTTGGTGACTAGCGCACAAGAGACCCAGTACTTC | CASSLVTSAQETQYF | TRBV5-1 | TRBD2 | - | TRBJ2-5
TGCGCCAGCAGCTACAGCAATGGTTACGAGCAGTACTTC | CASSYSNGYEQYF | TRBV5-1 | - | - | TRBJ2-7
TGTGCCAGCAGCGTAGTGGCGGGGGCGGATTGGGAGACCCAGTACTTC | CASSVVAGADWETQYF | TRBV9 | - | - | TRBJ2-5
TGTGCCAGCAGCAAAGGGGAGACCCAGTACTTC | CASSKGETQYF | TRBV28 | - | - | TRBJ2-5
TGTGCCAGCAGTTACCTACAGGGGGCCTCGGACGAGCAGTACTTC | CASSYLQGASDEQYF | TRBV6-6 | TRBD1 | - | TRBJ2-7
TGTGCCAGCAGGGCACACCAGAACACCGGGGAGCTGTTTTTT | CASRAHQNTGELFF | TRBV25-1 | - | - | TRBJ2-2
TGTGCTAGTGCCCCAAGTACTGGGAACACCGGGGAGCTGTTTTTT | CASAPSTGNTGELFF | TRBV12-5 | - | - | TRBJ2-2
TGTGCCAGTAGTAGGCTGGGAGATCAGCCCCAGCATTTT | CASSRLGDQPQHF | TRBV19 | - | once | TRBJ1-5
TGTGCCTGGAGTGTCCCGGGGGCCGGTGAGCAGTTCTTC | CAWSVPGAGEQFF | TRBV30 | - | - | TRBJ2-1
TGTGCCAGCAGGGAGAGGGCCCCGACTGAAGCTTTCTTT | CASRERAPTEAFF | TRBV6-1 | - | few | TRBJ1-1
TGTGCCAGCAGTGAATCCGGCTATGGCTACACCTTC | CASSESGYGYTF | TRBV25-1 | - | - | TRBJ1-2
TGTGCCAGCAGCCAAGGGAAAGCCCGGGACAGGGGGCGCGACGAGCAGTACTTC | CASSQGKARDRGRDEQYF | TRBV14 | TRBD1 | - | TRBJ2-7
TGTGCCAGTAGTGGACCGGGACGTCCAGGGGCGGAAGAGACCCAGTACTTC | CASSGPGRPGAEETQYF | TRBV19 | - | few | TRBJ2-5
TGCGCCAGCAGCCAAGGACAGAACTATGGCTACACCTTC | CASSQGQNYGYTF | TRBV4-1 | - | many | TRBJ1-2
TGTGCCAGCAGCATAGGAACCTACAATGAGCAGTTCTTC | CASSIGTYNEQFF | TRBV5-4 | - | once | TRBJ2-1
TGTGCCAGCAGCTTAGTAGGTCCTAGCGGGAGGACCTACGAGCAGTACTTC | CASSLVGPSGRTYEQYF | TRBV7-2 | TRBD2 | - | TRBJ2-7
TGTGCCTGGAGTGTGGGGGAAGAAGCTTTCTTT | CAWSVGEEAFF | TRBV30 | - | few | TRBJ1-1
TGTGCCAGCAGCCGCTGGATCGGGCCAGGGAACACTGAAGCTTTCTTT | CASSRWIGPGNTEAFF | TRBV11-2 | - | - | TRBJ1-1
TGTGCCAGCAGCGAGGGACTAGCGGCCTCCTACGAGCAGTACTTC | CASSEGLAASYEQYF | TRBV25-1 | TRBD2 | - | TRBJ2-7
TGTGCCAGCAGCAGAGGACAGTTCAACACTGAAGCTTTCTTT | CASSRGQFNTEAFF | TRBV27 | - | - | TRBJ1-1
TGTGCCAGCAGCTTAACTGTCGCTGAAGCTTTCTTT | CASSLTVAEAFF | TRBV11-2 | - | once | TRBJ1-1
TGTGCCAGCAGCTTAGAGCTGGACTCCTTGGATGAGCAGTTCTTC | CASSLELDSLDEQFF | TRBV11-2 | - | - | TRBJ2-1
TGTGCCAGCAGCCGCAGACTAGCGGGAAAGGAGGAATCCTACGAGCAGTACTTC | CASSRRLAGKEESYEQYF | TRBV4-2 | TRBD2 | - | TRBJ2-7
TGTGCCAGCAGCCTTGGTAGGAGGACCCAGTACTTC | CASSLGRRTQYF | TRBV14 | - | - | TRBJ2-5
TGTGCCAGCCGATCTTCTTTGAGCTCCTACGAGCAGTACTTC | CASRSSLSSYEQYF | TRBV7-2 | - | - | TRBJ2-7
TGCAGCGTTGAAGATCGGGGGGCCCGGACTAGCGGGAGGAGGGGTGAGCAGTTCTTC | CSVEDRGARTSGRRGEQFF | TRBV29-1 | TRBD2 | - | TRBJ2-1
TGTGCCAGCAGTGACTGGGGGCGCGGGGAGCAGTTCTTC | CASSDWGRGEQFF | TRBV6-4 | - | - | TRBJ2-1
TGTGCCATCAGTGACCTCAGCGGGTCTAGCACAGATACGCAGTATTTT | CAISDLSGSSTDTQYF | TRBV10-3 | - | - | TRBJ2-3
TGTGCCAGCAGCTTTGGAGGGCTCCTTAACTATGGCTACACCTTC | CASSFGGLLNYGYTF | TRBV7-9 | - | - | TRBJ1-2
TGTGCCAGCACGAGACAGGGGAACATTAACACTGAAGCTTTCTTT | CASTRQGNINTEAFF | TRBV5-4 | TRBD1 | - | TRBJ1-1
TGTGCCAGCAGCTCCCTTGGGACTAGCGGAACTGGAGAGACCCAGTACTTC | CASSSLGTSGTGETQYF | TRBV5-4 | TRBD2 | - | TRBJ2-5
TGTGCCAGCAGCCCAATTCCCCGCCGCACTGAAGCTTTCTTT | CASSPIPRRTEAFF | TRBV7-6 | - | - | TRBJ1-1
TGTGCTAGTGGCACGATTGAGCCCCAGCATTTT | CASGTIEPQHF | TRBV12-5 | - | few | TRBJ1-5